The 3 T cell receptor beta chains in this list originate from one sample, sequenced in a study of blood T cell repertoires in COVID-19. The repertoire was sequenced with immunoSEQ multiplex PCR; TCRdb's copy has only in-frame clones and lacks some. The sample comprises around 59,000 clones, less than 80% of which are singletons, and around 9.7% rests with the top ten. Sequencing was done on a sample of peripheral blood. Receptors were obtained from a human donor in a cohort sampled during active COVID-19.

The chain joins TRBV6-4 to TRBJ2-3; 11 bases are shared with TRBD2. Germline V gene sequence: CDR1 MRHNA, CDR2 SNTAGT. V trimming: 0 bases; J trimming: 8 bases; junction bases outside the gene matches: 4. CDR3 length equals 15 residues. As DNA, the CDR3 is TGTGCCAGCAGTGACTCAACTAGCGGGAGCGGTACGCAGTATTTT. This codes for CASSDSTSGSGTQYF.

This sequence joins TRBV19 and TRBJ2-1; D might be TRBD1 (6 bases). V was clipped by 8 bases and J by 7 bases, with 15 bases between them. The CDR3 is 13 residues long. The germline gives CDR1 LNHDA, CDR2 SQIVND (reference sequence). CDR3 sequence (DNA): TGTGCCAGTTGCTCCAGGGGAGATAATGAGCAGTTCTTC. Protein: CASCSRGDNEQFF.

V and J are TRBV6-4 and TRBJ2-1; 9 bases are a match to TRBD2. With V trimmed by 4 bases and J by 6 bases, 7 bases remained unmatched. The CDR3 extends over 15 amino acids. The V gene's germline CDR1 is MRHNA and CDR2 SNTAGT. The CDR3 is CASSALAGTVNEQFF. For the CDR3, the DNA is TGTGCCAGCAGTGCGCTAGCGGGAACGGTCAATGAGCAGTTCTTC.